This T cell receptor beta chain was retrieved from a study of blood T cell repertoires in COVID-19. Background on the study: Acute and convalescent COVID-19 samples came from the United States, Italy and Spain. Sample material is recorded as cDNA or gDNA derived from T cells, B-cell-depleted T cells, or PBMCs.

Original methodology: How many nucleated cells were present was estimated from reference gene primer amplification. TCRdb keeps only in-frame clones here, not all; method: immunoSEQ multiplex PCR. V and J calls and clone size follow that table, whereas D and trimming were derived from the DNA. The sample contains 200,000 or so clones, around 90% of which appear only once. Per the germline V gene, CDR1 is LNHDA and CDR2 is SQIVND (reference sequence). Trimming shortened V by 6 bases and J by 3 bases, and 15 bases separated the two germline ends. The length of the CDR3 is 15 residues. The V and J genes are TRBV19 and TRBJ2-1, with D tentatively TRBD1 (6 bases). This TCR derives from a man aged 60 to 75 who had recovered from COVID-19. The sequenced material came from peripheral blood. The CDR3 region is CASRFNGGRYNEQFF. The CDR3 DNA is TGTGCCAGTAGGTTCAATGGGGGCCGCTACAATGAGCAGTTCTTC.